This TCR beta chain was recovered during a study of shared clonotypes between healthy human individuals. Study-level background: CD4 naive and memory got three plates each, CD8 naive two, CD8 memory one.

Clones were sequenced by immunoSEQ multiplex PCR, and TCRdb holds only the in-frame ones, with some missing. The table has 2 million to 2.5 million clones, about 95% seen once; the top ten hold roughly 1%. In germline, CDR1 is LNHDA, CDR2 SQIVND (reference sequence). This CDR3 has 15 amino acids. Trimming stripped 2 bases from V and 3 bases from J, with 11 bases between. Terminally differentiated effector memory CD45RA+ cells were excluded by CCR7 positive selection of CD45RO-negative cells. Of note for this clone: This sample includes further DNA sequences coding for the same CDR3.

This chain connects TRBV19 to TRBJ1-5; D is uncertain. Specimen: naive CD8+ T cells sorted from blood. This sequence originates from a young man in good health. The DNA of the CDR3 is TGTGCCAGTAGTATATCCCAAGGAGCCAATCAGCCCCAGCATTTT. Its protein is CASSISQGANQPQHF.